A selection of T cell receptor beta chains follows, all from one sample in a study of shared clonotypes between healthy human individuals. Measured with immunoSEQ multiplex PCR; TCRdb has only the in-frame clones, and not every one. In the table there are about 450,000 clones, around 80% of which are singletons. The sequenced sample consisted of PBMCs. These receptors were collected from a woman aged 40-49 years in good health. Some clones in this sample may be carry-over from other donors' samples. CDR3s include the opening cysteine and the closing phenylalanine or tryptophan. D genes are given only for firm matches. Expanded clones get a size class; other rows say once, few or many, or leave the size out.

CASSLAVGGPHEQFF | TGTGCCAGCAGCTTAGCGGTCGGGGGGCCCCATGAGCAGTTCTTC | TRBV7-9 | NA | NA | TRBJ2-1
CASSPRGYEQYF | TGTGCCAGCAGTCCCCGGGGCTACGAGCAGTACTTC | TRBV6-5 | NA | NA | TRBJ2-7
CASSLTGDRNSYGYTF | TGCGCCAGCAGCTTGACCGGGGACCGCAATTCCTATGGCTACACCTTC | TRBV5-1 | NA | NA | TRBJ1-2
CASRTGQELAKNIQYF | TGTGCCAGCAGAACTGGACAGGAGCTAGCCAAAAACATTCAGTACTTC | TRBV2 | TRBD1 | NA | TRBJ2-4
CASSQTGEDQPQHF | TGTGCCAGCAGTCAAACAGGGGAGGATCAGCCCCAGCATTTT | TRBV7-2 | TRBD1 | NA | TRBJ1-5
CASSPRSQPWPQHF | TGTGCCAGTTCCCCGCGGTCCCAGCCCTGGCCCCAGCATTTT | TRBV19 | NA | once | TRBJ1-5
CASSLGGDRELYEQYF | TGTGCCAGCAGCTTGGGCGGGGACAGGGAATTGTACGAGCAGTACTTC | TRBV5-4 | TRBD1 | NA | TRBJ2-7
CASSRLSKSSGNTIYF | TGTGCCAGTAGTAGGCTGTCAAAGAGCTCTGGAAACACCATATATTTT | TRBV19 | NA | NA | TRBJ1-3
CASSDLAGGTGELFF | TGTGCCAGCAGTGATCTAGCGGGAGGTACCGGGGAGCTGTTTTTT | TRBV6-4 | TRBD2 | few | TRBJ2-2
CSVELDSFYEQYF | TGCAGCGTTGAATTGGACAGCTTCTACGAGCAGTACTTC | TRBV29-1 | NA | NA | TRBJ2-7
CASSEVGSAGEQYF | TGTGCCAGCAGTGAAGTAGGGTCGGCGGGGGAGCAGTACTTC | TRBV2 | NA | NA | TRBJ2-7
CAWSVHRLAGGKNIQYF | TGTGCCTGGAGTGTACACCGACTAGCGGGAGGTAAAAACATTCAGTACTTC | TRBV30 | TRBD2 | NA | TRBJ2-4
CASSVVGIGYTF | TGTGCCAGCAGCGTCGTGGGGATTGGTTACACCTTC | TRBV9 | NA | NA | TRBJ1-2
CASSLSGNNNEQFF | TGTGCCAGCAGCCTTAGCGGGAACAACAATGAGCAGTTCTTC | TRBV7-2 | TRBD2 | NA | TRBJ2-1
CASGMVGETQYF | TGTGCCAGCGGTATGGTGGGGGAGACCCAGTACTTC | TRBV6-5 | NA | NA | TRBJ2-5
CASSPEPLAGALNEQFF | TGTGCCAGCAGTCCTGAACCACTAGCGGGAGCGTTGAATGAGCAGTTCTTC | TRBV6-4 | TRBD2 | NA | TRBJ2-1
CASSPIAAGNTIYF | TGTGCCAGCAGCCCCATAGCGGCTGGAAACACCATATATTTT | TRBV5-6 | NA | NA | TRBJ1-3
CSVEEGELTYNSPLHF | TGCAGCGTTGAAGAGGGGGAATTAACCTATAATTCACCCCTCCACTTT | TRBV29-1 | NA | NA | TRBJ1-6
CASSSLAGGGTDTQYF | TGTGCCAGCAGTTCCTTAGCGGGAGGAGGGACAGATACGCAGTATTTT | TRBV6-5 | TRBD2 | once | TRBJ2-3
CASSAPGLVRVSSYNEQFF | TGTGCCAGCAGTGCCCCGGGACTAGTAAGAGTTAGCTCCTACAATGAGCAGTTCTTC | TRBV6-1 | TRBD2 | few | TRBJ2-1
CASSTVGTEGLQPQHF | TGTGCCAGTAGTACCGTCGGGACCGAGGGTCTCCAGCCCCAGCATTTT | TRBV19 | NA | NA | TRBJ1-5
CASSLGATGGETQYF | TGTGCCAGCAGCCTAGGAGCTACAGGGGGAGAGACCCAGTACTTC | TRBV2 | TRBD1 | NA | TRBJ2-5